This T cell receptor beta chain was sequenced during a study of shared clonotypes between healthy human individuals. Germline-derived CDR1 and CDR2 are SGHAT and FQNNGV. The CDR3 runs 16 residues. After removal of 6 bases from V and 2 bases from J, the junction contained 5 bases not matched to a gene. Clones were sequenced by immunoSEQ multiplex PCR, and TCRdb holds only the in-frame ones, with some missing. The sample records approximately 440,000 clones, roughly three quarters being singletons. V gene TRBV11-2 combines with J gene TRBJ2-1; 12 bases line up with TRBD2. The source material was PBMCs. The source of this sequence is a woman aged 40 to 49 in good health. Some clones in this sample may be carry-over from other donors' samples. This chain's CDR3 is CASRPLAGGPYNEQFF. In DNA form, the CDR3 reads TGTGCCAGCAGGCCTCTAGCGGGAGGGCCCTACAATGAGCAGTTCTTC.